The subject of this entry is one TCR beta chain. Per the study methods: Amplified reference gene primers provided the basis for estimating nucleated cell counts. Sequencing used immunoSEQ multiplex PCR; TCRdb keeps in-frame clones, though not all of them. V, J and clone size reflect that table, while D and trimming were determined from the DNA. The sample holds 150,000 to 200,000 clones; 89% are singletons and the top ten take approximately 0.77%. The CDR3 totals 20 residues. Germline V lookup: CDR1 KGHSH, CDR2 LQKENI. After removal of 3 bases from V and 3 bases from J, the junction contained 14 bases not matched to a gene. The sample is drawn from a study of blood T cell repertoires in COVID-19.

Sequences were obtained from PBMCs or T cells enriched from blood (not recorded which). The sequence derives from a woman younger than 30 who had recovered from COVID-19. This chain links TRBV18 with TRBJ2-1, with 13 positions matching TRBD2. The CDR3 region is CASSPRRGETSGRFYNEQFF. The CDR3 nucleotides are TGTGCCAGCTCACCCCGACGGGGGGAGACTAGCGGGAGGTTCTACAATGAGCAGTTCTTC.